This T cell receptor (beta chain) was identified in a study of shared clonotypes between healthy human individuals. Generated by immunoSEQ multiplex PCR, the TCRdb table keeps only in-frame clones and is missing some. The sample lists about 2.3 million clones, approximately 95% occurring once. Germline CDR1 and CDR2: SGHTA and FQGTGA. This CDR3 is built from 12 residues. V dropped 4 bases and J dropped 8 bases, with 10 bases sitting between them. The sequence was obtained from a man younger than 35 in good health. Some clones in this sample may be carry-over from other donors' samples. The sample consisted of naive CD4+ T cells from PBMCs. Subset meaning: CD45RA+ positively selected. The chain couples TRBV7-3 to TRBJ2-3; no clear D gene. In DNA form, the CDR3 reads TGTGCCAGCAGCTCGACGGCGCCTACGCAGTATTTT. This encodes CASSSTAPTQYF.